These 26 T cell receptor beta chains originate from one sample sequenced in a study of T cell responses to AZD1222 COVID-19 vaccine. Only in-frame clones appear in the TCRdb table, and some are missing; sequencing was by immunoSEQ multiplex PCR. The table has 150,000 to 180,000 clones, roughly 90% seen once. The sequencing here drew on peripheral blood, taken on day 0 of AZD1222 vaccination. Every receptor here comes from an adult in good health.

The J gene is TRBJ1-1, the V gene TRBV4-1; no clear D gene. V was pared by 6 bases and J by 0 bases, with 8 bases between. Germline values: CDR1 MGHRA, CDR2 YSYEKL. The CDR3 totals 13 residues. The CDR3 region has the DNA TGCGCCAGCAGTCTCCTATTGAACACTGAAGCTTTCTTT. Translated, it gives CASSLLLNTEAFF.

This sequence joins TRBV12-5 and TRBJ1-2; maybe TRBD1 (6 bases). Germline CDR1 reads LGHNT; CDR2 reads FRNRAP. V shed 4 bases and J shed 8 bases, with 17 bases lying between them. This CDR3 region has 14 residues. For the CDR3, the DNA is TGTGCTAGTGGTTCAGCATCAACAGGGAAAGGCTACACCTTC. Its protein is CASGSASTGKGYTF.

The chain uses TRBV7-8 and TRBJ2-2; 7 bases are shared with TRBD2. V lost 7 bases, J lost 4 bases, and 6 bases stayed unmatched. CDR1 and CDR2 from the germline V gene are SGHVS and FQNEAQ. The length of the CDR3 is 14 residues. The CDR3 loop is CASNWEGSTGELFF. DNA of the CDR3: TGTGCCAGCAACTGGGAGGGATCCACCGGGGAGCTGTTTTTT.

This chain joins TRBV5-1 and TRBJ1-5, with D tentatively TRBD1 (6 bases). The length of the CDR3 is 14 residues. V was shortened by 4 bases and J by 3 bases, with 11 bases between the two germline ends. Germline V gene data show CDR1 as SGHRS and CDR2 as YFSETQ. Here the CDR3 reads CASSPDSYNQPQHF. CDR3 bases: TGCGCCAGCAGCCCGGACAGCTACAATCAGCCCCAGCATTTT. Full variable domain (outside the CDR3, taken from reference TRBV5-1 and TRBJ1-5): KAGVTQTPRYLIKTRGQQVTLSCSPISGHRSVSWYQQTPGQGLQFLFEYFSETQRNKGNFPGRFSGRQFSNSRSEMNVSTLELGDSALYLCASSPDSYNQPQHFGDGTRLSIL.

The rearrangement joins TRBV6-5 to TRBJ2-1; 8 positions agree with TRBD1. CDR1 and CDR2 (germline): MNHEY, SVGAGI. CDR3 length: 15 amino acids. The junction had 16 bases not matched to a gene; V was cut back by 8 bases and J by 10 bases. CDR3 nucleotides: TGTGCCAGCGCCGAACAGGGGGGCGGGAATGGGGAGCAGTTCTTC. Translation gives CASAEQGGGNGEQFF.

This chain uses TRBV11-3 with TRBJ1-1, with unresolved D. V was shortened by 5 bases and J by 1 base, with 11 bases between the two germline ends. The germline CDR1 and CDR2 sequences are SGHNT and YENEEA. The CDR3 has 14 residues. The CDR3 DNA reads as TGTGCCAGCAGCAGCCGTTCAGAGAACACTGAAGCTTTCTTT. Its translation is CASSSRSENTEAFF.

V is TRBV2 and J is TRBJ2-7, with TRBD1 identical over 7 bases. The germline V gene encodes CDR1 SNHLY and CDR2 FYNNEI. There are 15 residues in the CDR3. The V gene end was trimmed by 1 base and the J gene end by 3 bases; junction bases not matched to a gene: 6. The DNA of the CDR3 is TGTGCCAGCAGTGAAGGACAGGGAGTTGACTACGAGCAGTACTTC. This encodes CASSEGQGVDYEQYF.

The rearrangement joins TRBV25-1 to TRBJ1-2; TRBD1 is a possible D gene (6 bases). Germline V CDR1 and CDR2: MGHDK, SYGVNS. Trimming took off 3 bases at V and 7 bases at J, with 12 bases between the two ends. The CDR3 totals 13 residues. The CDR3 sequence: CASSDRGRRGYTF. CDR3 sequence (DNA): TGTGCCAGCAGTGACCGGGGGCGGCGTGGCTACACCTTC.

This CDR3 is CATSDSGTGGRSQHF. CDR3 in DNA: TGTGCCACCAGTGACTCCGGGACAGGGGGAAGGTCCCAGCATTTT. This chain joins TRBV24-1 and TRBJ1-5; 11 bases map to TRBD1. There are 15 residues in the CDR3. Germline V lookup: CDR1 KGHDR, CDR2 SFDVKD. V lost 4 bases to trimming and J lost 11 bases; unmatched junction nucleotides: 9.

This clone was seen a few times. The chain links TRBV4-1 to TRBJ1-1; D is uncertain. The ends were cut back, 1 base at V and 9 bases at J, with 12 bases in the middle. The CDR3 spans 13 residues. Germline lookup yields CDR1 MGHRA and CDR2 YSYEKL. The CDR3 DNA sequence: TGCGCCAGCAGCCAAGCGCTCTTTCAGAAAGCTTTCTTT. Translating gives CASSQALFQKAFF.

This sequence joins TRBV5-1 and TRBJ2-1; 7 nucleotides line up with TRBD1. V dropped 0 bases and J dropped 6; count of bases not matched to a gene: 9. The CDR3 runs to 16 residues. The germline gives CDR1 SGHRS, CDR2 YFSETQ. The CDR3 protein is CASSLGLRQGSNEQFF. The DNA for the CDR3 is TGCGCCAGCAGCTTGGGGCTGAGACAGGGAAGCAATGAGCAGTTCTTC.

The V and J genes are TRBV6-1 and TRBJ2-5; D is possibly TRBD2 (6 bases). V lost 0 bases and J lost 7, with 6 bases in between. CDR1 is MNHNS, CDR2 SASEGT, per germline. This CDR3 spans 12 amino acids. The CDR3 protein is CASSEAGGTQYF. CDR3 nucleotides: TGTGCCAGCAGTGAAGCGGGGGGGACCCAGTACTTC.

The rearrangement links TRBV6-5 to TRBJ2-2; 8 bases map to TRBD1. The CDR3 is 15 amino acids. Germline CDR1 MNHEY, CDR2 SVGAGI. V was pared by 5 bases and J by 5 bases, with 7 bases of the junction left unmatched. The CDR3 spells CASSLSGGGTGELFF. The CDR3 region has the DNA TGTGCCAGCAGTCTCTCAGGGGGCGGTACCGGGGAGCTGTTTTTT.

The V and J genes are TRBV6-5 and TRBJ1-3, with TRBD1 matching over 8 bases. With 9 bases clipped from V and 3 bases from J, the junction kept 4 bases outside the gene matches. Germline lookup yields CDR1 MNHEY and CDR2 SVGAGI. This CDR3 comprises 13 residues. The CDR3 DNA reads as TGTGCCAGTCAGGGGGCGGGTGGAAACACCATATATTTT. Its translation is CASQGAGGNTIYF.

This chain links TRBV6-1 with TRBJ1-3, with 9 bases identical to TRBD1. After removal of 4 bases from V and 0 bases from J, the junction contained 4 bases not matched to a gene. CDR1 and CDR2 (germline): MNHNS, SASEGT. The CDR3 loop spans 16 amino acids. The CDR3: CASSGDRVGSGNTIYF. In DNA form, the CDR3 reads TGTGCCAGCAGTGGGGACAGGGTGGGCTCTGGAAACACCATATATTTT.

The genes are TRBV5-1 and TRBJ2-1, with 13 bases matching TRBD2. V trimming: 0 bases; J trimming: 3 bases; junction bases outside the gene matches: 0. The CDR3 is made up of 16 amino acids. CDR1 is SGHRS, CDR2 YFSETQ, per germline. CDR3 sequence reads: CASSLGLAGGYNEQFF. CDR3 DNA sequence: TGCGCCAGCAGCTTGGGACTAGCGGGGGGCTACAATGAGCAGTTCTTC.

The genes are TRBV7-6 and TRBJ2-1; 10 bases are a match to TRBD2. The CDR3 is 15 amino acids. V lost 5 bases and J lost 8; bases outside the gene matches: 9. From germline, CDR1 is SGHVS and CDR2 FNYEAQ. In DNA, the CDR3 is TGTGCCAGCAGCCCTTCTAGCGGGAGAATGCATGAGCAGTTCTTC. Protein: CASSPSSGRMHEQFF.

The rearrangement joins TRBV24-1 to TRBJ1-1; TRBD1 matches at 7 bases. Germline assignment: CDR1 KGHDR and CDR2 SFDVKD. This CDR3 region has 14 residues. V shed 9 bases and J 5 bases; nucleotides not matched to a gene: 11. CDR3 loop: CATLFTGVGTEAFF. The CDR3 DNA sequence: TGTGCCACCCTATTTACAGGGGTCGGAACTGAAGCTTTCTTT.

This clone has at least ten counts. The chain recombines TRBV2 with TRBJ1-6; TRBD1 aligns across 7 bases. CDR1 and CDR2 from the germline V gene are SNHLY and FYNNEI. This CDR3 region has 13 residues. Trimming removed 6 bases from V and 8 bases from J; junction bases left unmatched: 4. The DNA of the CDR3 is TGTGCCAGCAGCCAGGGGGTTTATTCACCCCTCCACTTT. This codes for CASSQGVYSPLHF. The variable domain in full, completed from reference TRBV2 and TRBJ1-6, reads EPEVTQTPSHQVTQMGQEVILRCVPISNHLYFYWYRQILGQKVEFLVSFYNNEISEKSEIFDDQFSVERPDGSNFTLKIRSTKLEDSAMYFCASSQGVYSPLHFGNGTRLTVT.

This chain joins TRBV28 and TRBJ2-3, with D perhaps TRBD1 (5 bases). In germline, CDR1 is MDHEN, CDR2 SYDVKM. The CDR3 loop spans 13 amino acids. The V end was cut by 6 bases, the J end by 5 bases, with 12 bases between. For the CDR3, the DNA is TGTGCCAGCAGACCAGGGCGCCAAGATACGCAGTATTTT. Residues: CASRPGRQDTQYF.

V gene TRBV18 combines with J gene TRBJ2-2, with a possible D match to TRBD2 (5 bases). This CDR3 region has 17 residues. Looked up from germline, CDR1 is KGHSH and CDR2 is LQKENI. Trimming took 2 bases from V and 0 from J, leaving 13 bases between them. Written as DNA, the CDR3 is TGTGCCAGCTCACCAGCCCTTTTGGGAGCGAACACCGGGGAGCTGTTTTTT. Translating gives CASSPALLGANTGELFF.

The J gene is TRBJ1-2, the V gene TRBV10-3; a weak D match, TRBD1 (5 bases). The CDR3 spans 16 residues. Germline V gene sequence: CDR1 ENHRY, CDR2 SYGVKD. V shed 2 bases and J shed 2 bases, with 15 bases lying between them. The CDR3 nucleotides are TGTGCCATCAGTGAGCCTGCAGGGCGTAGGAACTATGGCTACACCTTC. This codes for CAISEPAGRRNYGYTF.

This clone appeared a few times. The chain carries TRBV2 and TRBJ1-1; 7 bases line up with TRBD1. Germline CDR1 reads SNHLY; CDR2 reads FYNNEI. V was pared by 7 bases and J by 5 bases, with 13 bases of the junction left unmatched. The CDR3 covers 15 residues. The CDR3 here is CASIPRGGARTEAFF. In DNA, the CDR3 is TGTGCCAGCATCCCCAGGGGGGGGGCGCGGACTGAAGCTTTCTTT.

As for this clone: Other DNA sequences in this specimen translate into the identical CDR3. The CDR3 spells CASSLGGSNSPLHF. CDR3 nucleotide sequence: TGTGCCAGCAGCTTGGGAGGGTCCAATTCACCCCTCCACTTT. The rearrangement links TRBV5-8 to TRBJ1-6; no definite D call. This CDR3 comprises 14 residues. V shed 0 bases and J shed 7 bases, with 8 bases lying between them. Germline V CDR1 and CDR2: SGHTS, YDEGEE. Filled out from reference TRBV5-8 and TRBJ1-6, the complete variable domain reads EAGVTQSPTHLIKTRGQQATLRCSPISGHTSVYWYQQALGLGLQFLLWYDEGEERNRGNFPPRFSGRQFPNYSSELNVNALELEDSALYLCASSLGGSNSPLHFGNGTRLTVT.

The rearrangement links TRBV7-3 to TRBJ2-3; possible D gene TRBD2, 6 bases. The CDR3 spans 14 residues. Between the trimmed V and J ends, which lost 0 bases and 2 bases, there was a span of 6 bases. CDR1 SGHTA and CDR2 FQGTGA come from the germline V gene. The chain's CDR3 is CASSLTRDTDTQYF. As DNA, the CDR3 is TGTGCCAGCAGCTTAACGCGGGACACAGATACGCAGTATTTT.

The chain has TRBV5-4 and TRBJ2-7; 11 bases match TRBD2. The germline V gene has CDR1 SGHNT and CDR2 YYREEE (reference sequence). V was pared by 0 bases and J by 5 bases, with 10 bases of the junction left unmatched. This CDR3 has 17 residues. CDR3 nucleotide sequence: TGTGCCAGCAGCTTGGCTGGGACTAGCGGCGCAGACCACGAGCAGTACTTC. Translated: CASSLAGTSGADHEQYF.